This T cell receptor beta chain was sequenced in a study of cytomegalovirus exposure and HLA in healthy donors. Study conclusions and caveats: In an earlier analysis, in about 530 donors, most V segments appeared productive either ~87% or ~30% of the time. According to reports, the classifier identified cytomegalovirus status with high specificity and sensitivity. In a later analysis, at a false discovery rate of 0.05, approximately 16,000 TCR beta sequences matched HLA alleles.

Use of 60 Vbeta and 13 Jbeta primers characterized the PCR. This table comes from immunoSEQ multiplex PCR, and its TCRdb copy is limited to in-frame clones, with some not included. The sample records roughly 180,000 clones, 80% being singletons. This clone was seen only a few times. Antigen specificity is unknown. Other nucleotide sequences in the sample specify the same CDR3. Every donor was a healthy person donating bone marrow. The sequenced sample was PBMCs. The sequence derives from a woman aged 45-65 years in good health and CMV-seropositive.

DNA for the CDR3: TGCGCCAGCAGCCAAGGTTCAGGGACTGAAGCTTTCTTT. It specifies CASSQGSGTEAFF. V usage is TRBV4-1 and J usage is TRBJ1-1, with TRBD1 as a possible D gene (5 bases). Germline CDR1 reads MGHRA; CDR2 reads YSYEKL. The V end lost 1 base, the J end lost 5 bases, and 8 bases lay between the germline ends. This CDR3 has 13 residues.